The 21 T cell receptor beta chains below were found in one sample sequenced in a study of shared clonotypes between healthy human individuals (dated by TCRdb to the early 2020s). CD8 naive samples were obtained by positive selection for CCR7 among CD45RO-negative cells, yielding a CD45RA+CCR7+ population from which TemRA cells were excluded. The method behind the library was the immunoSEQ multiplex PCR assay. TCRdb carries this immuneACCESS record with in-frame sequences only. Its versions omit some clonotypes, under half of them owing to an unresolved V gene in the studies checked, with the rest unexplained. Within this sample are roughly 2,000,000 clones, with about 94% of them counted one time only. 0.95% to 1.5% of the sample is in the top ten clones. The sequenced material came from naive CD8+ T cells sorted from blood. This specimen's cell subset or site label, interpreted: CD45RA+CCR7+. The source is a man between 18 and 29 years old in good health.

This chain links TRBV5-6 with TRBJ1-3, with 11 bases that match TRBD1. The CDR3 contains 19 residues. J lost 0 bases, V lost 7 bases, and 15 bases had no gene match. Per the germline V gene, CDR1 is SGHDT and CDR2 is YYEEEE. CDR3 nucleotide sequence: TGTGCCAGCGGCCGTAACGGACAGGGGGCGACCGTCTCTGGAAACACCATATATTTT. It translates to CASGRNGQGATVSGNTIYF.

The CDR3 nucleotides read TGTGCCACCAGCAGAGAAGGGGGCGAGGAGCTGTTTTTT. Amino acids: CATSREGGEELFF. The V gene is TRBV15, the J gene TRBJ2-2; 7 bases align to TRBD1. CDR1 and CDR2 (germline): LNHNV, YYDKDF (reference sequence). V gave up 0 bases and J gave up 10 bases; unmatched junction bases: 2. There are 13 residues in the CDR3.

V is TRBV6-1 and J is TRBJ1-2; the D is unclear. The germline V and J ends were trimmed by 3 bases and 4 bases, with 12 bases remaining between them. The CDR3 contains 14 residues. Per germline, CDR1 MNHNS and CDR2 SASEGT. The CDR3 is CASSEIGSFYGYTF. Here the CDR3 DNA reads TGTGCCAGCAGTGAGATAGGATCCTTCTATGGCTACACCTTC.

The table lists this clone with a count of one. This sequence joins TRBV6-5 and TRBJ1-2; D possibly corresponds to TRBD1 (6 bases). The CDR3 has 13 residues. The V end was cut by 5 bases, the J end by 6 bases, with 13 bases between. Germline V gene lookup returns CDR1 MNHEY and CDR2 SVGAGI. CDR3 nucleotides: TGTGCCAGCAGTAGTGGACAGCAAAATGGCTACACCTTC. Translation gives CASSSGQQNGYTF.

The V call is TRBV5-1, the J call TRBJ2-7, with 9 bases matching TRBD1. V lost 4 bases, J lost 2 bases, and 10 bases stayed unmatched. Looked up from germline, CDR1 is SGHRS and CDR2 is YFSETQ. The CDR3 is 16 amino acids. CDR3 coding DNA: TGCGCCAGCAGCCTTCCCGGGACAGGGTTTCCCTACGAGCAGTACTTC. Residues: CASSLPGTGFPYEQYF.

Notes on this clone: In the same sample, other DNA sequences code for this CDR3. This chain links TRBV29-1 with TRBJ2-7; D unclear. Trimming took off 4 bases at V and 6 bases at J, with 7 bases between the two ends. Germline lookup yields CDR1 SQVTM and CDR2 ANQGSEA. This CDR3 contains 10 residues. The CDR3 here is CSVVGSEQYF. In nucleotides, the CDR3 is TGCAGCGTTGTAGGGTCCGAGCAGTACTTC.

In this sample, this clone turned up once. This chain joins TRBV21-1 and TRBJ2-7; TRBD2 was called by the table and not checked on the DNA. TRBV21-1 is labeled a pseudogene. This CDR3 spans 16 amino acids. The CDR3 DNA follows: TGTGCCAGCAGCACCAAAACCCGGGTCCTCTCCTACGAGCAGTACTTC. This gives the protein CASSTKTRVLSYEQYF.

The V and J genes are TRBV7-3 and TRBJ2-7; 11 bases align to TRBD2. The CDR3 runs to 15 residues. Germline loops: CDR1 SGHTA, CDR2 FQGTGA. The V gene end was trimmed by 0 bases and the J gene end by 2 bases; junction bases not matched to a gene: 0. The CDR3 region is CASSLTSGGAYEQYF. The CDR3 DNA reads as TGTGCCAGCAGCTTAACTAGCGGGGGGGCCTACGAGCAGTACTTC.

This chain links TRBV30 with TRBJ1-2; TRBD1 is a possible D gene (5 bases). Germline CDR1 is GTSNPN and CDR2 is SVGIG (reference sequence). The length of the CDR3 is 12 residues. Trimming cost V 6 bases and J 5 bases, with 13 bases left between them. Here the CDR3 DNA reads TGTGCCTGCTTGCCAGCAGGGTATGGCTACACCTTC. Translation gives CACLPAGYGYTF.

This chain links TRBV30 with TRBJ1-1, with D perhaps matching TRBD1 (5 bases). Germline values: CDR1 GTSNPN, CDR2 SVGIG (reference sequence). Trimming cost V 2 bases and J 8 bases, with 12 bases left between them. This CDR3 is built from 12 residues. CDR3 in amino acids: CAWSPGLREAFF. The CDR3 DNA sequence: TGTGCCTGGAGTCCGGGACTAAGGGAAGCTTTCTTT.

The V gene is TRBV27, the J gene TRBJ2-5; D call uncertain. The germline CDR1 and CDR2 sequences are MNHEY and SMNVEV (reference sequence). V was cut by 4 bases and J by 1 base, with 13 bases left in between. This CDR3 is built from 15 residues. The CDR3 reads CASSSPMMGQETQYF. The CDR3 DNA reads TGTGCCAGCAGTTCCCCCATGATGGGCCAAGAGACCCAGTACTTC.

On this clone: The junction shows a germline mismatch at one end, possibly a read error. V is TRBV27 and J is TRBJ2-1; 9 positions agree with TRBD2. CDR3 size: 16 residues. Germline CDR1 MNHEY, CDR2 SMNVEV (reference sequence). CDR3 bases: TGTGCCAGCAGTTCCCAAGGCGGGAGGGCCTATAATGAGCAGTTCTTC. This translates into CASSSQGGRAYNEQFF.

The gene calls are TRBV19 and TRBJ2-2; the D call may be TRBD1 or TRBD2 (5 bases each). V lost 5 bases and J lost 4, with 14 bases in between. The CDR3 loop spans 15 amino acids. CDR1 and CDR2 from the germline V gene are LNHDA and SQIVND (reference sequence). The CDR3 sequence: CASSWDGWTTGELFF. DNA of the CDR3: TGTGCCAGTAGTTGGGACGGTTGGACCACCGGGGAGCTGTTTTTT. Full variable domain (rest looked up from reference TRBV19 and TRBJ2-2): DGGITQSPKYLFRKEGQNVTLSCEQNLNHDAMYWYRQDPGQGLRLIYYSQIVNDFQKGDIAEGYSVSREKKESFPLTVTSAQKNPTAFYLCASSWDGWTTGELFFGEGSRLTVL.

The gene calls are TRBV7-9 and TRBJ2-6; D is possibly TRBD1 (8 bases). This CDR3 spans 18 amino acids. Per the germline V gene, CDR1 is SEHNR and CDR2 is FQNEAQ (reference sequence). Between the trimmed V and J ends, which lost 5 bases and 2 bases, there was a span of 19 bases. CDR3 loop: CASSPSGAGGTGANVLTF. CDR3 sequence (DNA): TGTGCCAGCAGCCCAAGCGGGGCAGGGGGCACTGGGGCCAACGTCCTGACTTTC.

The chain recombines TRBV29-1 with TRBJ2-5, with 8 positions matching TRBD2. This CDR3 region has 15 residues. The junction had 14 bases not matched to a gene; V was cut back by 6 bases and J by 5 bases. Germline V gene data show CDR1 as SQVTM and CDR2 as ANQGSEA. CDR3 residues: CSVSPRAGARETQYF. The CDR3 DNA reads as TGCAGCGTGTCCCCTAGAGCGGGGGCCAGGGAGACCCAGTACTTC.

The gene calls are TRBV19 and TRBJ2-5; 7 positions match TRBD1. Germline CDR1 LNHDA, CDR2 SQIVND (reference sequence). Trimming cost V 7 bases and J 2 bases; bases outside gene matches: 10. The CDR3 extends over 15 amino acids. Here the CDR3 reads CASNPGTAQQETQYF. The CDR3 DNA is TGTGCCAGTAACCCCGGGACAGCCCAACAAGAGACCCAGTACTTC.

The V gene is TRBV7-2, the J gene TRBJ2-7; TRBD1 might be the D (5 bases). Trimming removed 6 bases from V and 4 bases from J, with 16 bases in between. The germline V gene has CDR1 SGHTA and CDR2 FQGNSA. The CDR3 runs to 14 residues. CDR3 sequence reads: CASSWWLGDYEQYF. CDR3 DNA: TGTGCCAGCAGTTGGTGGCTAGGGGATTACGAGCAGTACTTC.

For this clone: Other DNA sequences in the sample encode the same CDR3. This rearrangement joins TRBV5-4 to TRBJ2-1; D call uncertain. The CDR3 consists of 12 residues. Trimming pared 0 bases from V and 9 bases from J, leaving 7 bases between. Germline V CDR1 and CDR2: SGHNT, YYREEE (reference sequence). The CDR3 DNA sequence: TGTGCCAGCAGCTTGGGGTCGGCTGAGCAGTTCTTC. Protein sequence: CASSLGSAEQFF.

The V and J genes are TRBV7-9 and TRBJ2-3; 10 nucleotides line up with TRBD1. V shed 5 bases and J 4 bases; nucleotides not matched to a gene: 9. The CDR3 is 16 residues long. Germline CDR1 is SEHNR and CDR2 is FQNEAQ (reference sequence). CDR3 DNA: TGTGCCAGCAGCCCAACGGGACAGGGGAATTCAGATACGCAGTATTTT. It translates to CASSPTGQGNSDTQYF.

This clone was detected once. The V gene is TRBV21-1, the J gene TRBJ2-7; TRBD2, the table's D call, was not compared with the DNA. TRBV21-1 is a documented pseudogene. The CDR3 loop spans 16 amino acids. For the CDR3, the DNA is TGTGCCAGCAGTATAGTCCAGGGACTAGTGTACTACGAGCAGTACTTC. Residues: CASSIVQGLVYYEQYF.

The rearrangement joins TRBV5-1 to TRBJ2-2; D tentatively reads TRBD1 or TRBD2 (6 bases each). This CDR3 is 18 amino acids long. V lost 4 bases, J lost 3 bases, and 22 bases lay in between. The germline gives CDR1 SGHRS, CDR2 YFSETQ. DNA of the CDR3: TGCGCCAGCAGCCCCCGGGACAAGGGGCCGGGGGACACCGGGGAGCTGTTTTTT. Its protein is CASSPRDKGPGDTGELFF.